The next 26 T cell receptor beta chains were all read from a single sample in a study of cytomegalovirus exposure and HLA in healthy donors. 13 Jbeta primers and 60 Vbeta primers were used for the PCR. Assay used: immunoSEQ multiplex PCR; TCRdb lists only in-frame clones, some missing. The repertoire holds about 170,000 clones, with about four fifths as singletons. Sample: PBMCs. The receptors were sampled from a woman in her forties or fifties in good health and CMV-seronegative.

The chain carries TRBV18 and TRBJ2-5; 9 bases agree with TRBD1. The J call may not be correct, given that the DNA end is closer to TRBJ2-7. CDR1 is KGHSH, CDR2 LQKENI, per germline. The CDR3 totals 13 residues. The chain's CDR3 is CASSQGQGNEQYF. CDR3 DNA sequence: TGTGCCAGCTCTCAGGGACAGGGAAACGAGCAGTACTTC.

This clone occurred once. This rearrangement joins TRBV4-1 to TRBJ1-5; the D gene is possibly TRBD1 (6 bases). The CDR3 covers 18 residues. With 2 bases removed from V and 1 base from J, the gap between germline ends came to 18 bases. Germline CDR1 reads MGHRA; CDR2 reads YSYEKL. The CDR3 loop reads CASSQRIQGSISNQPQHF. CDR3 coding DNA: TGCGCCAGCAGCCAAAGAATACAGGGCAGTATAAGCAATCAGCCCCAGCATTTT.

The genes are TRBV9 and TRBJ2-1; 9 bases agree with TRBD2. CDR1 and CDR2 (germline): SGDLS, YYNGEE. V was clipped by 7 bases and J by 0 bases; unmatched bases: 5. The CDR3 consists of 15 residues. The CDR3 loop is CASALSGSSYNEQFF. The DNA of the CDR3 is TGTGCCAGCGCCCTTAGCGGGAGCTCCTACAATGAGCAGTTCTTC.

V usage is TRBV27 and J usage is TRBJ1-5, with D tentatively TRBD1 (5 bases). The germline gives CDR1 MNHEY, CDR2 SMNVEV (reference sequence). The CDR3 is made up of 16 amino acids. Deletions cut 0 bases from V and 7 bases from J, with 16 bases between. The CDR3: CASSLSGVMGGQPQHF. The CDR3 nucleotides are TGTGCCAGCAGTTTATCAGGAGTAATGGGGGGGCAGCCCCAGCATTTT.

This clone showed up just once. V and J are TRBV28 and TRBJ1-1, with a weak D call TRBD1 (5 bases). This CDR3 contains 14 residues. The germline gives CDR1 MDHEN, CDR2 SYDVKM. V was clipped by 5 bases and J by 2 bases, with 12 bases between them. This CDR3 is CASSPQTVNTEAFF. In DNA, the CDR3 is TGTGCCAGCAGTCCCCAGACAGTCAACACTGAAGCTTTCTTT.

V usage is TRBV7-2 and J usage is TRBJ1-6; D call uncertain. The V end was cut by 5 bases, the J end by 8 bases, with 7 bases between. Germline V gives CDR1 SGHTA, CDR2 FQGNSA. The CDR3 spans 12 residues. CDR3 protein: CASSLLYSPLHF. CDR3 DNA sequence: TGTGCCAGCAGCCTCCTTTATTCACCCCTCCACTTT.

This clone was observed a single time. The V call is TRBV4-1, the J call TRBJ2-7; 7 positions agree with TRBD1. Germline values: CDR1 MGHRA, CDR2 YSYEKL. Trimming took 1 base from V and 0 from J; bases not matched to a gene: 0. The CDR3 consists of 14 residues. This chain's CDR3 is CASSQGDSSYEQYF. The CDR3 DNA reads TGCGCCAGCAGCCAAGGGGACAGCTCCTACGAGCAGTACTTC.

The chain has TRBV19 and TRBJ1-5; D is unclear. The CDR3 consists of 13 residues. The V end lost 7 bases, the J end lost 5 bases, and 12 bases lay between the germline ends. Germline V gene lookup returns CDR1 LNHDA and CDR2 SQIVND (reference sequence). The CDR3 spells CASTPYPDQPQHF. In nucleotides, the CDR3 is TGTGCCAGTACCCCTTATCCGGATCAGCCCCAGCATTTT.

The chain has TRBV7-9 and TRBJ1-2; weak D call: TRBD1 (6 bases). The V gene lost 5 bases and the J gene lost 8 bases, with 18 bases spanning the gap. Germline values: CDR1 SEHNR, CDR2 FQNEAQ (reference sequence). This CDR3 has 14 amino acids. CDR3 DNA sequence: TGTGCCAGCAGCATCTTCACCCCGACAGGAGGCTACACCTTC. Protein product: CASSIFTPTGGYTF.

The sample holds one count of this clone. The V and J genes are TRBV4-3 and TRBJ1-2; 9 bases align to TRBD1. Trimming took 1 base from V and 1 from J; bases not matched to a gene: 7. Germline V lookup: CDR1 LGHNA, CDR2 YSLEER. The CDR3 loop spans 17 amino acids. In DNA, the CDR3 is TGCGCCAGCAGCCAAGGACAGGGGGGGTTCCATAACTATGGCTACACCTTC. This gives the protein CASSQGQGGFHNYGYTF.

A single count supports this clone. V and J are TRBV14 and TRBJ2-7, with 8 bases identical to TRBD2. V was pared by 0 bases and J by 4 bases, with 8 bases of the junction left unmatched. Per germline, CDR1 SGHDN and CDR2 FVKESK. This CDR3 spans 16 amino acids. CDR3 in DNA: TGTGCCAGCAGCCAAGAAGGAGTCCGCGGGGGGTACGAGCAGTACTTC. Translation: CASSQEGVRGGYEQYF.

This clone was picked up one time. The J gene is TRBJ2-1, the V gene TRBV6-1, with 8 bases identical to TRBD2. Germline CDR1 reads MNHNS; CDR2 reads SASEGT. V shed 6 bases and J 4 bases; nucleotides not matched to a gene: 8. CDR3 length: 15 amino acids. The CDR3 DNA reads TGTGCCAGCAGGAGGGGAGCGGGGGAGTACAATGAGCAGTTCTTC. Translation gives CASRRGAGEYNEQFF.

V and J are TRBV7-9 and TRBJ2-1; possibly TRBD2 for D (6 bases). Trimming left V 3 bases short and J 8 bases short, with 14 bases between. There are 14 residues in the CDR3. The germline V gene has CDR1 SEHNR and CDR2 FQNEAQ (reference sequence). In DNA, the CDR3 is TGTGCCAGCAGCTTTTCGGGGGAAGGCGATGAGCAGTTCTTC. This codes for CASSFSGEGDEQFF. The whole variable domain, filled in from reference TRBV7-9 and TRBJ2-1, reads DTGVSQNPRHKITKRGQNVTFRCDPISEHNRLYWYRQTLGQGPEFLTYFQNEAQLEKSRLLSDRFSAERPKGSFSTLEIQRTEQGDSAMYLCASSFSGEGDEQFFGPGTRLTVL.

The J gene is TRBJ1-1, the V gene TRBV7-8, with a weak D call TRBD1 (6 bases). With 5 bases removed from V and 5 bases from J, the gap between germline ends came to 21 bases. CDR3 length equals 16 residues. Germline values: CDR1 SGHVS, CDR2 FQNEAQ. In DNA form, the CDR3 reads TGTGCCAGCAGCCCTACTAGGAGACAGGTGGGGACTGAAGCTTTCTTT. Protein product: CASSPTRRQVGTEAFF.

The J gene is TRBJ2-5, the V gene TRBV2; 7 nucleotides align to TRBD2. Per the germline V gene, CDR1 is SNHLY and CDR2 is FYNNEI. The CDR3 extends over 14 amino acids. J lost 5 bases, V lost 6 bases, and 9 bases had no gene match. CDR3 coding DNA: TGTGCCAGCAGGGGACTAAGGGGTGTGGAGACCCAGTACTTC. Translation gives CASRGLRGVETQYF.

This clone has a single count. The CDR3 DNA follows: TGTGCCAGCAGTCCAGCGGGAGGGTCACCGGAGACCCAGTACTTC. This codes for CASSPAGGSPETQYF. V gene TRBV6-5 combines with J gene TRBJ2-5; 10 bases are shared with TRBD2. The CDR3 totals 15 residues. In germline, CDR1 is MNHEY, CDR2 SVGAGI. J was trimmed by 5 bases and V by 5 bases; bases with no gene match: 8.

The chain employs TRBV7-2 and TRBJ2-1; the D gene is possibly TRBD2 (6 bases). Germline-derived CDR1 and CDR2 are SGHTA and FQGNSA. V dropped 5 bases and J dropped 10 bases, with 15 bases sitting between them. The CDR3 has 13 amino acids. The CDR3 loop is CASSGKGGWEQFF. The CDR3 coding sequence is TGTGCCAGCAGCGGGAAAGGAGGGTGGGAGCAGTTCTTC.

The rearrangement uses TRBV6-5 and TRBJ1-2; D not resolved. This CDR3 is built from 15 residues. V shed 3 bases and J shed 6 bases, with 17 bases lying between them. The germline V gene encodes CDR1 MNHEY and CDR2 SVGAGI. In DNA form, the CDR3 reads TGTGCCAGCAGTTATGGAACAGCGGCCTGGGATGGCTACACCTTC. This gives the protein CASSYGTAAWDGYTF.

The chain couples TRBV4-1 to TRBJ2-3; D is possibly TRBD2 (6 bases). The length of the CDR3 is 17 residues. Germline V gene lookup returns CDR1 MGHRA and CDR2 YSYEKL. V dropped 1 base and J dropped 4 bases, with 18 bases sitting between them. The chain's CDR3 is CASSQVTGVGSADTQYF. The CDR3 DNA reads TGCGCCAGCAGCCAAGTGACGGGGGTTGGGTCGGCAGATACGCAGTATTTT.

The chain links TRBV9 to TRBJ1-1; D is unresolved. Between the trimmed V and J ends, which lost 0 bases and 0 bases, there was a span of 6 bases. This CDR3 is 14 amino acids long. Germline CDR1 reads SGDLS; CDR2 reads YYNGEE. The CDR3 DNA follows: TGTGCCAGCAGCGTAGCTGCAGTGAACACTGAAGCTTTCTTT. Encoded protein: CASSVAAVNTEAFF. The whole variable domain, filled in from reference TRBV9 and TRBJ1-1, reads DSGVTQTPKHLITATGQRVTLRCSPRSGDLSVYWYQQSLDQGLQFLIQYYNGEERAKGNILERFSAQQFPDLHSELNLSSLELGDSALYFCASSVAAVNTEAFFGQGTRLTVV.

J is TRBJ2-3 and V is TRBV19; 7 bases fit TRBD1. Trimming cost V 5 bases and J 1 base; bases outside gene matches: 9. This CDR3 spans 16 amino acids. Germline loops: CDR1 LNHDA, CDR2 SQIVND (reference sequence). CDR3 sequence: CASSPSTGVGTDTQYF. CDR3 DNA sequence: TGTGCCAGTAGTCCATCAACAGGGGTTGGCACAGATACGCAGTATTTT.

A remark on this clone: This same CDR3 is encoded by further DNA sequences in the sample. The rearrangement uses TRBV11-2 and TRBJ2-7; 9 bases are a match to TRBD2. With 0 bases clipped from V and 2 bases from J, the junction kept 2 bases outside the gene matches. CDR3 length equals 15 residues. Germline V gene sequence: CDR1 SGHAT, CDR2 FQNNGV. DNA of the CDR3: TGTGCCAGCAGCTTAGAGGCGGGGGGGCCCTACGAGCAGTACTTC. Its protein product is CASSLEAGGPYEQYF.

In this sample, this clone turned up a few times. This rearrangement joins TRBV9 to TRBJ2-5, with D possibly being TRBD1 (6 bases). TRBJ2-7 matches the DNA end more closely, so the J call is doubtful. The germline V gene has CDR1 SGDLS and CDR2 YYNGEE. The CDR3 is made up of 12 amino acids. The CDR3 bases are TGTGCCAGCAGCGCACAGGGCCACGAGCAGTACTTC. Translating it yields CASSAQGHEQYF.

This clone was seen a few times. The genes are TRBV5-1 and TRBJ2-2, with TRBD2 identical over 10 bases. V was pared by 1 base and J by 3 bases, with 0 bases of the junction left unmatched. The CDR3 runs 15 residues. Germline CDR1 is SGHRS and CDR2 is YFSETQ. In nucleotides, the CDR3 is TGCGCCAGCAGCTTGAGCGGGGGGGACACCGGGGAGCTGTTTTTT. Translated: CASSLSGGDTGELFF.

This clone has just a few counts. The chain couples TRBV19 to TRBJ2-5; D may be TRBD1 (6 bases). The germline V and J ends were trimmed by 3 bases and 13 bases, with 12 bases remaining between them. CDR3 length: 11 residues. Germline loops: CDR1 LNHDA, CDR2 SQIVND (reference sequence). The CDR3 coding sequence is TGTGCCAGTAGTATGGGGGCCGGTCGGTACTTC. This encodes CASSMGAGRYF.

The CDR3, as DNA: TGTGCCAGTAGCGACGACAGGCAGGTTCCCCTCCACTTT. Protein product: CASSDDRQVPLHF. This chain joins TRBV19 and TRBJ1-6; possible D gene TRBD1, 6 bases. V dropped 6 bases and J dropped 13 bases, with 16 bases sitting between them. CDR1 LNHDA and CDR2 SQIVND come from the germline V gene (reference sequence). The CDR3 contains 13 residues.